This T cell receptor beta chain appears in the sequencing data of a study of blood T cell repertoires in COVID-19. Study-level background: The United States, Italy and Spain provided the acute and convalescent COVID-19 samples. From T cells, B-cell-depleted T cells, or PBMCs came the material, which was cDNA or gDNA.

This clone was found once. In germline, CDR1 is SNHLY, CDR2 FYNNEI. V was pared by 9 bases and J by 9 bases, with 18 bases between. The CDR3 is made up of 13 amino acids. Per the study methods: Estimation of nucleated cell counts relied on the amplification of reference gene primers. The data were produced by immunoSEQ multiplex PCR, yet TCRdb's version contains in-frame clones alone and is incomplete. Clone size and the V and J calls come from that table; the DNA yielded D and trimming. The data show around 250,000 clones, approximately 92% seen once. Input material: peripheral blood. The chain carries TRBV2 and TRBJ2-1, with D maybe TRBD2 (6 bases). This clonotype was sampled from a woman between 40 and 55 years old who had recovered from COVID-19. CDR3 protein: CASRAGGRSEQFF. CDR3 bases: TGTGCCAGTCGGGCAGGTGGGAGGTCTGAGCAGTTCTTC. The full variable domain, its missing parts supplied by reference TRBV2 and TRBJ2-1, is EPEVTQTPSHQVTQMGQEVILRCVPISNHLYFYWYRQILGQKVEFLVSFYNNEISEKSEIFDDQFSVERPDGSNFTLKIRSTKLEDSAMYFCASRAGGRSEQFFGPGTRLTVL.